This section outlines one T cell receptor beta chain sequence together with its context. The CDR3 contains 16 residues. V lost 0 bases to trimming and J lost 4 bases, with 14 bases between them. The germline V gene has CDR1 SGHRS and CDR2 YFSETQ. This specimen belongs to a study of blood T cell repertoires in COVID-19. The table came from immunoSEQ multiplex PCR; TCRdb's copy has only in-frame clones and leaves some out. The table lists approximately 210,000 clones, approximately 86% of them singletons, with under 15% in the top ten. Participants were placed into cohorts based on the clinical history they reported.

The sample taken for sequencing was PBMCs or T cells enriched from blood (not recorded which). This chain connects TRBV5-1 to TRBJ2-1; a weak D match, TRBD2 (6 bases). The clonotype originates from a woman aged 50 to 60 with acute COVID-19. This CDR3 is CASSLEAGSGYNEQFF. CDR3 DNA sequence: TGCGCCAGCAGCTTGGAGGCGGGATCGGGTTACAATGAGCAGTTCTTC. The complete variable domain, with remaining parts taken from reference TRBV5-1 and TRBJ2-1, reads KAGVTQTPRYLIKTRGQQVTLSCSPISGHRSVSWYQQTPGQGLQFLFEYFSETQRNKGNFPGRFSGRQFSNSRSEMNVSTLELGDSALYLCASSLEAGSGYNEQFFGPGTRLTVL.